Given below is one T cell receptor beta chain in context. The sample originates from a study of Ad26.COV2.S vaccination and SARS-CoV-2 variants. In the study overall: Vaccine-arm donor from the placebo-controlled COV1001 Ad26.COV2.S trial.

CDR3 length: 14 amino acids. The treatment denotes: around 19 received Ad26.COV2.S at low or high dose, single or two shots; several received placebo; per-sample allocation not given. At day 63 after the first vaccine or placebo injection, samples were drawn. Boston provided a donor who was an adult aged 18-55 years. Repertoires were generated with immunoSEQ multiplex PCR, while TCRdb's copy carries only in-frame clones and drops some. The table includes hundreds of thousands of clones, over 75% detected once. This sequence joins TRBV21-1 and TRBJ1-5. TRBV21-1 is termed a pseudogene. This material consisted of peripheral blood, taken in a trial of Ad26.COV2.S vaccine versus placebo. This TCR came from a person aged 18 to 65 who received the Ad26.COV2.S COVID-19 vaccine or a placebo. The CDR3 reads CASSKSVVNQPQHF. Written as DNA, the CDR3 is TGTGCCAGCAGCAAGTCTGTAGTTAATCAGCCCCAGCATTTT.